This TCR beta chain stems from a study of CD8 T cells in Susac syndrome. Sequencing of TCR beta was performed on blood CD8+ and CD4+ T cells. Negative isolation was used for CD8+ and CD4+ T cells, and FACS enrichment was applied to TEMRA cells. Germline V gives CDR1 DFQATT, CDR2 SNEGSKA (reference sequence). The CDR3 covers 12 residues. The germline V and J ends were trimmed by 3 bases and 4 bases, with 9 bases remaining between them. cDNA came from 0.5 to 1 ug RNA primed by random hexamers. The CDR3 of TCR beta was amplified by immunoSEQ multiplex PCR across 54 Vbeta and 13 Jbeta. From the immunoSEQ multiplex PCR reads, TCRdb called clonotypes with MiXCR, one entry per CDR3 protein. The repertoire consists of some 110,000 distinct CDR3 sequences, with roughly 94% occurring once and the leading ten covering roughly 0.38%.

The clonotype originates from a human donor with Susac syndrome. The chain uses TRBV20-1 and TRBJ1-1, with D perhaps TRBD1 (5 bases). Sequencing was performed on CD8+ T cells from PBMCs. For the CDR3, the DNA is TGCAGTGCTAGTGTTGGGGGCACTGAAGCTTTCTTT. Protein sequence: CSASVGGTEAFF.